This TCR beta chain is drawn from a study of regulatory T cells in long-lasting Graves disease. Study conclusions and caveats: Among persistent patients, a larger number of public clonotypes were shared (approximately 3,000) than among newly diagnosed patients (roughly 1,000).

Ten or more counts support this clonotype. Antigen: not known. CDR3 length: 14 residues. Per the germline V gene, CDR1 is SGHTS and CDR2 is YDEGEE. The germline V and J ends were trimmed by 3 bases and 7 bases, with 14 bases remaining between them. Building the TCR beta libraries relied on iRepertoire HTBI primers, and CDR3 regions underwent Arm-PCR. TCRdb reprocessed the multiplex PCR reads with MiXCR, giving one entry per CDR3 protein. The top ten clones hold under 30% of a sample with 420,000 or so distinct CDR3 sequences, 16% of them seen once. As for time point: newly diagnosed GD, antithyroid drugs for less than 3 months. PBMCs were the source of the RNA used for TCR sequencing. The sample also formed part of further work on T cells in Graves' hyperthyroidism and ophthalmopathy. As that report states: First-round RT-PCR of the TCR CDR3 relied on the HTBI primer set.

V usage is TRBV5-8 and J usage is TRBJ2-1; tentative D call: TRBD2 (5 bases). The TCR comes from a woman under 30 with Graves disease. The specimen comprised peripheral blood mononuclear cells (PBMCs), sampled at new diagnosis, from a patient treated with antithyroid drugs. The CDR3 DNA sequence: TGTGCCAGCAGCTCAATAGGTGGGAGAAATGAGCAGTTCTTC. Translating gives CASSSIGGRNEQFF.